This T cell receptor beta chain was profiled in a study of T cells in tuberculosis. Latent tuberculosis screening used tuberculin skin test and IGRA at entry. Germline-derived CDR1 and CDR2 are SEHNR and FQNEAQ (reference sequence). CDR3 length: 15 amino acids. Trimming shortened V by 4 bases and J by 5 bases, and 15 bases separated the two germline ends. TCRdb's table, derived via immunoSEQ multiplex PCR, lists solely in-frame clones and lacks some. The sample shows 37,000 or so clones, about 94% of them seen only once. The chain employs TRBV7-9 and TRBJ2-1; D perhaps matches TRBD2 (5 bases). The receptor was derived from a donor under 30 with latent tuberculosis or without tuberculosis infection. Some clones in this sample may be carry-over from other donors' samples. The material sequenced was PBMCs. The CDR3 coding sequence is TGTGCCAGCAGCTCCGCGGGTGGACTCAACAATGAGCAGTTCTTC. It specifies CASSSAGGLNNEQFF. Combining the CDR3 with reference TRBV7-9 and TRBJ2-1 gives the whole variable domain DTGVSQNPRHKITKRGQNVTFRCDPISEHNRLYWYRQTLGQGPEFLTYFQNEAQLEKSRLLSDRFSAERPKGSFSTLEIQRTEQGDSAMYLCASSSAGGLNNEQFFGPGTRLTVL.